This TCR beta chain was recorded in a study of T cells in Graves' hyperthyroidism and ophthalmopathy (dated by TCRdb to the late 2010s). Context from the whole study: Peripheral blood was collected at initial diagnosis, before any treatment. Once sampling was done, hyperthyroidism patients were given methimazole at a starting dose of 30 mg daily, whereas ophthalmopathy patients were given high-dose intravenous methylprednisolone. The paper describes TCR Vbeta CDR3 sequencing of roughly 130 peripheral blood samples, made up of approximately 40 ophthalmopathy patients, some 80 hyperthyroidism patients and 17 progressor patients. The 75 to 100 discovery patients were divided at random into training and test sets in a 7:3 ratio. Whether ophthalmopathy could be predicted prospectively was tested in an independent validation cohort made up of 18 hyperthyroidism patients plus 17 patients who later progressed to ophthalmopathy. Thyroid tissue and blood T-cell repertoires from several Graves' hyperthyroidism patients were also compared in the study. TCR V-J signatures able to tell the groups apart were searched for in a discovery cohort of 90 to 100 patients, of whom fewer than 45 had Graves' ophthalmopathy and roughly 59 had stable Graves' hyperthyroidism.

The study at large found these results: Most expanded thyroid clonotypes (frequency above 0.001) were also detected in blood, a finding suggesting that blood repertoires may reflect thyroid immune responses. In validation, the model predicted progression to ophthalmopathy a median of roughly 6.5 months before onset, with roughly 71% sensitivity and roughly 73% specificity. Ophthalmopathy was separated from stable hyperthyroidism by a 13 V-J signature model, with 85% to 90% sensitivity and roughly 81% specificity obtained in cross-validation and 80%/75% obtained in testing. Sample size was not statistically predetermined, and investigators were not blinded to group allocation.

CDR1 and CDR2 are drawn from the germline V gene: SQVTM, ANQGSEA. Germline trimming amounts to 6 bases on V and 0 bases on J, with 5 as the count of junction bases outside the gene matches. Spanning cysteine to phenylalanine, the CDR3 consists of 14 amino acids. The read is trimmed to its CDR3 DNA, 42 bases read in frame from base 1. On this clonotype itself: Its recognized antigen is unknown. Base quality data are lacking; no much larger clone is found one base away.

Graves' hyperthyroidism was defined as stable when no progression to ophthalmopathy occurred over 18 months of follow-up. Hyperthyroidism patients were newly diagnosed, with disease duration under 2 months, and aged 18 to 65 years. The study excluded patients with uncontrolled infections, other autoimmune diseases, pregnancy or lactation. Diagnoses relied on clinical symptoms, serum thyroxine and TRAb, thyroid ultrasound and orbital computed tomography. Ficoll-Paque density gradient centrifugation was used to isolate PBMCs from about 9.4 ml of fresh peripheral blood. Trizol reagent was used to extract total RNA, and RNA quality was then checked on an Agilent 2100 Bioanalyzer. TCR beta CDR3 regions were amplified from RNA transcripts. The TCR CDR3 was subjected to a first round of RT-PCR using the HTBI primer set and the Qiagen OneStep RT-PCR kit. A second multiplex PCR round built the libraries, followed by size selection and purification. Sequencing of the libraries was done on an Illumina HiSeq2000 using paired-end 100 bp reads. In the original analysis: SOAPnuke was used to process the raw data, with reads discarded if the reads contained adapters or uncalled bases, had a mean Phred below 15, or lacked an exact constant-primer or identifier match. High-quality paired reads were merged using COPE v1.2.5, and each unique nucleotide sequence was defined as a clonotype. Clonotypes were aligned to IMGT TRBV, TRBD and TRBJ reference segments using MiTCR v1.1. The analysis was restricted to V-J combinations with a frequency above 0.0001, which together covered around 99% of the repertoires. The TCS score was defined as the ratio of F50 (clonal expansion) to E x V (chaos), calculated using BLOSUM62-based TCRdist between CDR3 peptides within each V-J. Welch's t-statistics and random forest reduced around 510 V-J features to some 14, which were used in a naive Bayes classifier (R e1071). Using fastp trimming at Q25 and MiXCR clonotype assembly, TCRdb reanalyzed the public sequencing data and kept in-frame beta chains. Every entry covers one CDR3 protein and lists the most common genes and DNA from its rows. What appears here as the V and J calls and clone size reflects TCRdb's work, not the paper's. The sample includes 96,000 or so distinct CDR3 sequences, with approximately 56% observed a single time. Roughly 26% of the sample lies in the top ten.

The sample consisted of blood. The V and J segments used are TRBV29-1 and TRBJ1-5; the central 7 bases match TRBD1. The sequence was collected from a woman aged 40 to 49 with Graves' hyperthyroidism. The nucleotide sequence reads as follows: TGCAGCGTGGAGACAGGGAATAGCAATCAGCCCCAGCATTTT. It specifies CSVETGNSNQPQHF. Full variable domain (CDR3 extended with the reference TRBV29-1 and TRBJ1-5 proteins): SAVISQKPSRDICQRGTSLTIQCQVDSQVTMMFWYRQQPGQSLTLIATANQGSEATYESGFVIDKFPISRPNLTFSTLTVSNMSPEDSSIYLCSVETGNSNQPQHFGDGTRLSIL.